Presented here are 27 T cell receptor beta chains from one specimen sequenced in a study of CXCR3-negative and CXCR3-positive naive CD8 T cells. Through 5' RACE with UMI labels, the TRB cDNA libraries were prepared. TCRdb reprocessed the 5' RACE reads and keeps a single row for each CDR3 protein, giving no DNA. Its clone listing holds 45,000 to 65,000 distinct CDR3 sequences. The sequencing sample was made of naive CXCR3- CD8+ T cells from blood. The subset here: CD45RO-CCR7+CD27+CD95- naive CD8+ T cells lacking CXCR3 (TNR3-). Source of these receptors: a human donor in good health. Some clones in this sample may be carry-over from other donors' samples.

This chain joins TRBV12-5 and TRBJ1-5; no DNA is available, so the TRBD1 call from TCRdb remains unchecked. Germline assignment: CDR1 LGHNT and CDR2 FRNRAP. The CDR3 totals 14 residues. CDR3: CASGLGTGAQPQHF.

This chain's CDR3 is CADCRNRHEQFF. The V call is TRBV7-4, the J call TRBJ2-1. The CDR3 is 12 amino acids. CDR1 is SGHVT, CDR2 SQSDAQ, per germline.

The chain links TRBV7-9 to TRBJ2-7; TCRdb's D gene call, TRBD2, goes unchecked for lack of DNA. This CDR3 is built from 14 residues. Germline-derived CDR1 and CDR2 are SEHNR and FQNEAQ (reference sequence). CDR3 residues: CASSQTSGSYEQYF.

This chain uses TRBV27 with TRBJ2-1; TCRdb outputs TRBD2, but without DNA this stays unchecked. Germline V gene sequence: CDR1 MNHEY, CDR2 SMNVEV (reference sequence). This CDR3 is 13 amino acids long. CDR3 sequence reads: CASSLGPGVEQFF.

The chain combines TRBV2 with TRBJ1-1. The CDR3 has 15 residues. In germline, CDR1 is SNHLY, CDR2 FYNNEI. CDR3 sequence reads: CARVPMDPKGTEAFF.

J is TRBJ1-6 and V is TRBV4-3; the TCRdb call, TRBD1, lacks DNA for checking. The CDR3 is 14 amino acids. In germline, CDR1 is LGHNA, CDR2 YSLEER. CDR3 region: CASSQGTANSPLHF.

J is TRBJ1-1 and V is TRBV29-1; checking the TCRdb D call of TRBD1 is not possible without DNA. The CDR3 runs to 14 residues. Germline V gene data show CDR1 as SQVTM and CDR2 as ANQGSEA. The CDR3 loop is CSVEQRGKDTEAFF.

The chain is built from TRBV14 and TRBJ1-4. CDR1 SGHDN and CDR2 FVKESK come from the germline V gene. This CDR3 has 13 amino acids. CDR3 protein: CASSHLFPEKLFF.

J is TRBJ2-3 and V is TRBV4-1; TCRdb outputs TRBD1, but without DNA this stays unchecked. This CDR3 is 14 amino acids long. CDR1 and CDR2 from the germline V gene are MGHRA and YSYEKL. This CDR3 is CASSQQGGGDTQYF.

The V call is TRBV28, the J call TRBJ2-5; TCRdb proposes TRBD1, but this gene call is untestable without DNA. CDR3 length equals 14 residues. Germline values: CDR1 MDHEN, CDR2 SYDVKM. The CDR3 spells CASQASDREETQYF.

The chain links TRBV12-5 to TRBJ2-2; the D call from TCRdb, TRBD1, cannot be confirmed without DNA. The CDR3 covers 17 residues. The germline V gene encodes CDR1 LGHNT and CDR2 FRNRAP. CDR3 region: CASGLTQGVTYTGELFF.

The rearrangement joins TRBV6-2 or TRBV6-3 to TRBJ2-3. Germline V gene sequence: CDR1 MNHEY, CDR2 SVGEGT. The CDR3 totals 13 residues. This chain's CDR3 is CASSSDLTDTQYF.

This chain connects TRBV29-1 to TRBJ1-1; TCRdb gives TRBD1 as the D gene, but with no DNA this cannot be confirmed. Germline CDR1 is SQVTM and CDR2 is ANQGSEA. This CDR3 is built from 18 residues. CDR3 sequence reads: CSADHFQGQGVLGTEAFF. Full variable domain (remainder filled in from reference TRBV29-1 and TRBJ1-1): SAVISQKPSRDICQRGTSLTIQCQVDSQVTMMFWYRQQPGQSLTLIATANQGSEATYESGFVIDKFPISRPNLTFSTLTVSNMSPEDSSIYLCSADHFQGQGVLGTEAFFGQGTRLTVV.

CDR3 sequence: CASSARDYRAGELFF. This chain links TRBV6-6 with TRBJ2-2; lacking DNA, the TRBD2 call made by TCRdb goes unchecked. CDR1 MNHNY and CDR2 SVGAGI come from the germline V gene (reference sequence). This CDR3 has 15 amino acids.

The chain has TRBV28 and TRBJ1-1. The germline V gene encodes CDR1 MDHEN and CDR2 SYDVKM. This CDR3 contains 13 residues. CDR3 sequence reads: CASSLNPNTEAFF.

The J gene is TRBJ1-2, the V gene TRBV5-6; the TCRdb D gene call, TRBD1, has no DNA to confirm it. Germline assignment: CDR1 SGHDT and CDR2 YYEEEE. This CDR3 is built from 14 residues. CDR3 protein: CASSFQEALYGYTF.

The chain joins TRBV12-3 or TRBV12-4 to TRBJ2-3. The CDR3 sequence is 14 residues long. The CDR3 region is CASSPRGPTDTQYF.

The gene calls are TRBV7-6 and TRBJ2-3; TCRdb selects TRBD1, and the lack of DNA leaves this call unchecked. Germline values: CDR1 SGHVS, CDR2 FNYEAQ. The CDR3 is 14 amino acids. The CDR3: CASSLGLQTREQYF.

The chain couples TRBV7-8 to TRBJ2-2. CDR1 is SGHVS and CDR2 is FQNEAQ in the germline V gene. This CDR3 is 17 amino acids long. The CDR3: CASSLPGSLENTGELFF. Together with reference TRBV7-8 and TRBJ2-2, the CDR3 gives the full variable domain: GAGVSQSPRYKVAKRGQDVALRCDPISGHVSLFWYQQALGQGPEFLTYFQNEAQLDKSGLPSDRFFAERPEGSVSTLKIQRTQQEDSAVYLCASSLPGSLENTGELFFGEGSRLTVL.

CDR3 sequence reads: CATSGTQSSYEQYF. This chain joins TRBV7-9 and TRBJ2-7; the TRBD1 assignment by TCRdb is unverifiable without DNA. Looked up from germline, CDR1 is SEHNR and CDR2 is FQNEAQ (reference sequence). This CDR3 region has 14 residues.

CDR3 amino acids: CSAPPSGVKWGNIQYF. J is TRBJ2-4 and V is TRBV20-1; absent DNA, TCRdb's TRBD1 call cannot be checked. Germline V gene lookup returns CDR1 DFQATT and CDR2 SNEGSKA (reference sequence). The CDR3 totals 16 residues.

V usage is TRBV6-5 and J usage is TRBJ2-1. The CDR3 runs to 14 residues. The germline V gene has CDR1 MNHEY and CDR2 SVGAGI. Here the CDR3 reads CASSYSVAGNEQFF.

The chain links TRBV20-1 to TRBJ2-7. This CDR3 is built from 15 residues. The germline V gene encodes CDR1 DFQATT and CDR2 SNEGSKA (reference sequence). The CDR3 region is CSARDYERSPYEQYF.

The V gene is TRBV12-3 or TRBV12-4, the J gene TRBJ1-3; TCRdb's assignment of TRBD1 cannot be checked, as there is no DNA. The CDR3 is made up of 15 amino acids. The CDR3 loop is CASSEFRASGNTIYF.

The chain couples TRBV6-6 to TRBJ1-6; TCRdb gives TRBD1 as the D gene, but with no DNA this cannot be confirmed. The CDR3 contains 15 residues. Germline V CDR1 and CDR2: MNHNY, SVGAGI (reference sequence). CDR3 protein: CASSTSTGRDSPLHF.

V gene TRBV29-1 combines with J gene TRBJ2-7; TCRdb selects TRBD1, and the lack of DNA leaves this call unchecked. Germline lookup yields CDR1 SQVTM and CDR2 ANQGSEA. The CDR3 extends over 13 amino acids. CDR3 region: CSVSRTGRHEQYF.

CDR3 region: CASSERGHEKLFF. The genes are TRBV5-1 and TRBJ1-4; there is no DNA to check the TCRdb D call of TRBD1. Germline assignment: CDR1 SGHRS and CDR2 YFSETQ. The CDR3 is 13 residues long. Supplemented by reference TRBV5-1 and TRBJ1-4, the full variable domain reads KAGVTQTPRYLIKTRGQQVTLSCSPISGHRSVSWYQQTPGQGLQFLFEYFSETQRNKGNFPGRFSGRQFSNSRSEMNVSTLELGDSALYLCASSERGHEKLFFGSGTQLSVL.